These 27 T cell receptor beta chains came from one sample sequenced in a study of OX40 agonist ivuxolimab in advanced cancers. Generated by immunoSEQ multiplex PCR, the TCRdb table keeps only in-frame clones and is missing some. The table lists approximately 100,000 clones, 87% of them singletons. The specimen was CD4+ or CD8+ T cells sorted from blood, collected in a trial of the OX40 agonist ivuxolimab. All receptors derive from an adult with an advanced solid tumor such as melanoma, head and neck, liver or kidney cancer.

The chain links TRBV18 to TRBJ2-5; possible D gene TRBD2, 5 bases. The J call may be mistaken, given a closer DNA end match to TRBJ2-7. Germline CDR1 KGHSH, CDR2 LQKENI. The CDR3 consists of 14 residues. CDR3 region: CASSRGLLSLEQYF. The CDR3 nucleotides are TGTGCCAGCTCACGAGGGTTATTGAGTCTCGAGCAGTACTTC.

The rearrangement joins TRBV5-4 to TRBJ2-1; D remains unclear. The CDR3 is made up of 15 amino acids. Germline loops: CDR1 SGHNT, CDR2 YYREEE (reference sequence). Trimming stripped 0 bases from V and 2 bases from J, with 9 bases between. The CDR3 DNA reads TGTGCCAGCAGCTTGGTTGGTGGACCCTACAATGAGCAGTTCTTC. It encodes CASSLVGGPYNEQFF. The full variable domain, rest sourced from reference TRBV5-4 and TRBJ2-1, is ETGVTQSPTHLIKTRGQQVTLRCSSQSGHNTVSWYQQALGQGPQFIFQYYREEENGRGNFPPRFSGLQFPNYSSELNVNALELDDSALYLCASSLVGGPYNEQFFGPGTRLTVL.

The V and J genes are TRBV5-5 and TRBJ2-3; D is possibly TRBD1 (6 bases). Trimming removed 0 bases at V and 5 bases at J, with 13 bases between. The CDR3 runs 15 residues. The germline V gene encodes CDR1 SGHKS and CDR2 YYEKEE (reference sequence). CDR3 sequence reads: CASSLGYSGVDTQYF. Here the CDR3 DNA reads TGTGCCAGCAGCTTGGGTTATTCAGGGGTAGATACGCAGTATTTT.

This clone was seen once. V is TRBV6-6 and J is TRBJ1-2, with 7 bases lining up with TRBD1. The junction had 3 bases not matched to a gene; V was cut back by 2 bases and J by 6 bases. CDR3 length: 13 residues. Germline assignment: CDR1 MNHNY and CDR2 SVGAGI (reference sequence). The DNA for the CDR3 is TGTGCCAGCAGTTACCCGCAGGGGGATGGCTACACCTTC. This encodes CASSYPQGDGYTF.

This clone occurred a few times. Because the CDR3 is missing its conserved closing phenylalanine or tryptophan, this is likely a read error. V gene TRBV7-9 combines with J gene TRBJ1-6; D gene uncertain. The germline V gene encodes CDR1 SEHNR and CDR2 FQNEAQ (reference sequence). Between the trimmed V and J ends, which lost 6 bases and 12 bases, there was a span of 15 bases. This CDR3 region has 13 residues. CDR3 DNA sequence: TGTGCCAGCAGTCCCGGGCCCCGGCGACCCCTCCACCTT. Protein product: CASSPGPRRPLHL.

V and J are TRBV5-1 and TRBJ2-5; 8 nucleotides match TRBD2. V lost 4 bases and J lost 2; bases outside the gene matches: 13. This CDR3 is built from 17 residues. Germline CDR1 and CDR2: SGHRS and YFSETQ. In DNA form, the CDR3 reads TGCGCCAGCAGCACTTCCCGCTCGGGAGGGGTACAAGAGACCCAGTACTTC. Translated, it gives CASSTSRSGGVQETQYF.

This clone occurred a few times. The V gene is TRBV28, the J gene TRBJ1-2; D is unresolved. Germline CDR1 and CDR2: MDHEN and SYDVKM. The CDR3 totals 11 residues. The V end lost 10 bases, the J end lost 2 bases, and 8 bases lay between the germline ends. The CDR3 nucleotides read TGTGCCACCGCAGAAAACTATGGCTACACCTTC. Its protein product is CATAENYGYTF.

Details on this clone: The sample contains more than one DNA sequence encoding this CDR3. The rearrangement links TRBV11-3 to TRBJ2-5; D unresolved. Looked up from germline, CDR1 is SGHNT and CDR2 is YENEEA. The germline V and J ends were trimmed by 1 base and 1 base, with 1 base remaining between them. The CDR3 has 12 residues. The CDR3 region is CASSLGQETQYF. In DNA, the CDR3 is TGTGCCAGCAGCTTAGGCCAAGAGACCCAGTACTTC. The complete variable domain, with remaining parts taken from reference TRBV11-3 and TRBJ2-5, reads EAGVVQSPRYKIIEKKQPVAFWCNPISGHNTLYWYLQNLGQGPELLIRYENEEAVDDSQLPKDRFSAERLKGVDSTLKIQPAELGDSAVYLCASSLGQETQYFGPGTRLLVL.

The chain uses TRBV18 and TRBJ2-1; D gene uncertain. This CDR3 region has 13 residues. Germline V gives CDR1 KGHSH, CDR2 LQKENI. The ends were cut back, 3 bases at V and 7 bases at J, with 10 bases in the middle. The CDR3 DNA is TGTGCCAGCTCACCCTCTCTACAGAATGAGCAGTTCTTC. Translating it yields CASSPSLQNEQFF.

J is TRBJ2-3 and V is TRBV11-1; TRBD2 aligns across 7 bases. J lost 3 bases, V lost 2 bases, and 8 bases had no gene match. CDR1 is SGHAT, CDR2 FQDESV, per germline (reference sequence). The CDR3 runs to 16 residues. CDR3 bases: TGTGCCAGCAGCTTAACCGAGGGGAGGGAAACAGATACGCAGTATTTT. Its protein product is CASSLTEGRETDTQYF.

J is TRBJ1-4 and V is TRBV7-2, with D perhaps TRBD1 (6 bases). CDR1 and CDR2 (germline): SGHTA, FQGNSA. This CDR3 has 16 amino acids. V was shortened by 0 bases and J by 0 bases, with 8 bases between the two germline ends. DNA of the CDR3: TGTGCCAGCAGCTTAGCGGGGGCCGCAACTAATGAAAAACTGTTTTTT. Protein sequence: CASSLAGAATNEKLFF.

The chain joins TRBV7-8 to TRBJ1-1, with TRBD1 as a possible D gene (5 bases). From germline, CDR1 is SGHVS and CDR2 FQNEAQ. This CDR3 spans 14 amino acids. Between the trimmed V and J ends, which lost 2 bases and 4 bases, there was a span of 11 bases. CDR3 in amino acids: CASSLRAGTTEAFF. In DNA form, the CDR3 reads TGTGCCAGCAGCTTACGAGCTGGGACCACTGAAGCTTTCTTT.

The table lists this clone with a few counts. The V and J genes are TRBV7-2 and TRBJ2-1, with 7 nucleotides matching TRBD2. V dropped 7 bases and J dropped 3; count of bases not matched to a gene: 6. Germline CDR1 and CDR2: SGHTA and FQGNSA. The CDR3 is made up of 14 amino acids. CDR3 residues: CASNKPGGYNEQFF. The CDR3 DNA sequence: TGTGCCAGCAATAAGCCGGGGGGCTACAATGAGCAGTTCTTC.

J is TRBJ1-2 and V is TRBV7-9; D remains ambiguous. This CDR3 is 11 amino acids long. Per the germline V gene, CDR1 is SEHNR and CDR2 is FQNEAQ (reference sequence). V lost 5 bases, J lost 8 bases, and 9 bases lay in between. For the CDR3, the DNA is TGTGCCAGCAGCCTCCATCGGGGCTACACCTTC. It codes for CASSLHRGYTF.

This chain joins TRBV7-8 and TRBJ2-7; perhaps TRBD2 as D (5 bases). Trimming took 4 bases from V and 2 from J, leaving 12 bases between them. This CDR3 is 14 amino acids long. In germline, CDR1 is SGHVS, CDR2 FQNEAQ. This chain's CDR3 is CASSSTSFAYEQYF. The DNA of the CDR3 is TGTGCCAGCAGCTCCACTAGTTTTGCCTACGAGCAGTACTTC.

The V and J genes are TRBV7-2 and TRBJ1-1, with 8 bases aligning to TRBD1. This CDR3 contains 15 residues. After removal of 1 base from V and 7 bases from J, the junction contained 8 bases not matched to a gene. Germline V gene lookup returns CDR1 SGHTA and CDR2 FQGNSA. CDR3: CASSLVGDRGSEAFF. The CDR3 bases are TGTGCCAGCAGCTTAGTGGGCGACAGGGGCAGTGAAGCTTTCTTT.

This chain connects TRBV19 to TRBJ1-1, with TRBD1 as a possible D gene (6 bases). Germline assignment: CDR1 LNHDA and CDR2 SQIVND (reference sequence). This CDR3 region has 12 residues. Trimming removed 7 bases at V and 7 bases at J, with 13 bases between. The CDR3 DNA reads TGTGCCAGTAATGGGGGGCTTGGTGAAGCTTTCTTT. Its translation is CASNGGLGEAFF.

V and J are TRBV27 and TRBJ2-7; D perhaps matches TRBD1 (5 bases). CDR3 length: 15 amino acids. Per germline, CDR1 MNHEY and CDR2 SMNVEV (reference sequence). Trimming removed 6 bases at V and 4 bases at J, with 19 bases between. CDR3 in amino acids: CASSPTGIGPYEQYF. The CDR3 DNA is TGTGCCAGCAGCCCTACAGGAATCGGTCCATACGAGCAGTACTTC.

The V and J genes are TRBV28 and TRBJ2-7, with TRBD1 matching 7 bases. The junction had 9 bases not matched to a gene; V was cut back by 6 bases and J by 4 bases. This CDR3 region has 14 residues. The germline gives CDR1 MDHEN, CDR2 SYDVKM. CDR3 amino acids: CASSPGDRRYEQYF. In nucleotides, the CDR3 is TGTGCCAGCAGCCCTGGGGACAGACGATACGAGCAGTACTTC.

The chain couples TRBV6-4 to TRBJ2-1; no definite D call. Germline-derived CDR1 and CDR2 are MRHNA and SNTAGT. The CDR3 runs to 14 residues. V was trimmed by 4 bases and J by 1 base, leaving 8 bases between them. This chain's CDR3 is CASSVSSSYNEQFF. The CDR3, as DNA: TGTGCCAGCAGTGTGAGCAGTTCCTACAATGAGCAGTTCTTC.

The gene calls are TRBV19 and TRBJ2-6; a weak D match, TRBD1 (6 bases). Looked up from germline, CDR1 is LNHDA and CDR2 is SQIVND (reference sequence). Trimming pared 8 bases from V and 2 bases from J, leaving 10 bases between. This CDR3 has 14 amino acids. The chain's CDR3 is CASVRTAGANVLTF. The CDR3 bases are TGTGCCAGTGTTCGGACAGCTGGGGCCAACGTCCTGACTTTC.

The gene calls are TRBV4-3 and TRBJ1-3; unclear D gene. This CDR3 has 16 amino acids. Trimming cost V 1 base and J 0 bases, with 10 bases left between them. The germline CDR1 and CDR2 sequences are LGHNA and YSLEER. CDR3 protein: CASSQGPSSSGNTIYF. CDR3 nucleotide sequence: TGCGCCAGCAGCCAAGGACCGTCTAGCTCTGGAAACACCATATATTTT.

The chain links TRBV28 to TRBJ1-2; D remains ambiguous. The CDR3 runs to 14 residues. The V and J ends lost 10 bases and 1 base respectively, with 16 bases between them. Germline loops: CDR1 MDHEN, CDR2 SYDVKM. The CDR3: CATQLRPFNYGYTF. As DNA, the CDR3 is TGTGCCACACAACTAAGACCGTTTAACTATGGCTACACCTTC.

V usage is TRBV7-2 and J usage is TRBJ2-2, with 13 bases that match TRBD2. This CDR3 is 14 amino acids long. After removal of 6 bases from V and 7 bases from J, the junction contained 2 bases not matched to a gene. From germline, CDR1 is SGHTA and CDR2 FQGNSA. Here the CDR3 reads CASRRTSGGGELFF. DNA of the CDR3: TGTGCCAGCAGACGGACTAGCGGGGGCGGGGAGCTGTTTTTT. The variable domain in full, completed from reference TRBV7-2 and TRBJ2-2, reads GAGVSQSPSNKVTEKGKDVELRCDPISGHTALYWYRQSLGQGLEFLIYFQGNSAPDKSGLPSDRFSAERTGGSVSTLTIQRTQQEDSAVYLCASRRTSGGGELFFGEGSRLTVL.

The table lists this clone with a count of one. The chain combines TRBV6-5 with TRBJ1-2; tentatively, D is TRBD1 (6 bases). The CDR3 has 14 residues. Germline CDR1 is MNHEY and CDR2 is SVGAGI. The V end lost 6 bases, the J end lost 3 bases, and 14 bases lay between the germline ends. CDR3 sequence: CASRPGAGDYGYTF. CDR3 coding DNA: TGTGCCAGCAGGCCCGGGGCAGGGGACTATGGCTACACCTTC.

The chain links TRBV5-5 to TRBJ2-5; D remains unclear. Germline V gives CDR1 SGHKS, CDR2 YYEKEE (reference sequence). V was shortened by 1 base and J by 1 base, with 5 bases between the two germline ends. This CDR3 region has 13 residues. CDR3 residues: CASSLLAQETQYF. CDR3 bases: TGTGCCAGCAGCTTGTTGGCCCAAGAGACCCAGTACTTC.

The gene calls are TRBV5-5 and TRBJ2-7; D is ambiguous. V lost 4 bases and J 5 bases, leaving 19 bases between the germline ends. Germline V CDR1 and CDR2: SGHKS, YYEKEE (reference sequence). The CDR3 contains 15 residues. The CDR3 protein is CASSPWTDGLDEQYF. CDR3 coding DNA: TGTGCCAGCAGCCCCTGGACCGACGGTCTGGACGAGCAGTACTTC.